These T cell receptor beta chains were read from a single sample in a study of T cell repertoires in cytomegalovirus infection. TCRdb itself ran the reads through MiXCR, one entry per CDR3 protein. The profile shows around 770,000 distinct CDR3 sequences, roughly 28% of them singletons. No cognate antigen is known for these TCRs. Sequences were derived from cultured CD8+ T cells from PBMCs, sampled from culture after CMV antigen stimulation. The receptors shown here come from a human donor in good health (CMV status not recorded). Some clones in this sample may be carry-over from other donors' samples. CDR3s include the opening cysteine and the closing phenylalanine or tryptophan. The order of the fields is V gene, D gene, clone size, J gene, CDR3 protein, CDR3 DNA. A D gene is named only where the DNA matches it firmly. Part of the rows lack a size; the others show once, few, many or a class for expanded clones.

TRBV19	-	-	TRBJ1-5	CASAKGSDQPQHF	TGTGCCAGTGCGAAGGGGAGCGATCAGCCCCAGCATTTT
TRBV7-6	TRBD2	few	TRBJ2-1	CASSYDGGDEQFF	TGTGCCAGCAGTTACGACGGGGGGGATGAGCAGTTCTTC
TRBV6-5	-	-	TRBJ1-6	CASSRGAYNSPLHF	TGTGCCAGCAGCAGAGGGGCGTATAATTCACCCCTCCACTTT
TRBV7-8	-	-	TRBJ2-1	CASSSTMLEQFF	TGTGCCAGCAGTTCAACTATGCTTGAGCAGTTCTTC
TRBV7-3	-	-	TRBJ2-1	CASSPPADTSYNEQFF	TGTGCCAGCAGCCCTCCCGCGGACACCTCCTACAATGAGCAGTTCTTC
TRBV6-6	TRBD2	-	TRBJ2-1	CASNFERGSYNEQFF	TGTGCCAGCAATTTCGAGCGGGGGTCCTACAATGAGCAGTTCTTC
TRBV12-3/TRBV12-4	-	many	TRBJ1-1	CASSLSGYTEAFF	TGTGCCAGCAGTTTAAGCGGGTACACTGAAGCTTTCTTT
TRBV7-2	TRBD2	-	TRBJ2-7	CASGGGWVYEQYF	TGTGCCAGCGGCGGGGGGTGGGTCTACGAGCAGTACTTC
TRBV7-2	TRBD2	many	TRBJ2-1	CASSPTSGGRVNEQFF	TGTGCCAGCAGCCCCACTAGCGGGGGTAGGGTCAATGAGCAGTTCTTC
TRBV10-3	-	-	TRBJ1-5	CAISSERINQPQHF	TGTGCCATCAGCTCGGAACGGATCAATCAGCCCCAGCATTTT
TRBV7-9	-	few	TRBJ2-1	CASSQPWAPHNEQFF	TGTGCCAGCAGCCAGCCGTGGGCCCCACACAATGAGCAGTTCTTC
TRBV12-3/TRBV12-4	-	few	TRBJ2-2	CASSLENNTGELFF	TGTGCCAGCAGTTTAGAGAACAACACCGGGGAGCTGTTTTTT
TRBV14	-	-	TRBJ1-1	CASTMLDGRKTEAFF	TGTGCCAGCACCATGTTGGACGGCCGAAAGACTGAAGCTTTCTTT
TRBV19	-	-	TRBJ2-1	CASSMGGANYNEQFF	TGTGCCAGTAGTATGGGGGGGGCGAACTACAATGAGCAGTTCTTC
TRBV6-2/TRBV6-3	TRBD1	-	TRBJ1-5	CASSFAGTANQPQHF	TGTGCCAGCAGTTTTGCAGGGACAGCGAATCAGCCCCAGCATTTT
TRBV12-3/TRBV12-4	-	few	TRBJ1-3	CASIIGGYGNTIYF	TGTGCCAGCATCATCGGGGGATATGGAAACACCATATATTTT
TRBV7-2	TRBD2	few	TRBJ2-7	CASSHGLAGYEQYF	TGTGCCAGCAGCCACGGACTAGCGGGGTACGAGCAGTACTTC
TRBV7-9	TRBD2	-	TRBJ2-3	CASSERRTSGTDTQYF	TGTGCCAGCAGCGAGAGAAGGACTAGCGGGACAGATACGCAGTATTTT
TRBV14	-	-	TRBJ2-5	CASSQWKGETQYF	TGTGCCAGCAGCCAATGGAAGGGAGAGACCCAGTACTTC
TRBV6-1	TRBD1	few	TRBJ2-5	CASSLGTGDRETQYF	TGTGCCAGCAGTTTGGGGACAGGGGACAGGGAGACCCAGTACTTC
TRBV15	-	-	TRBJ1-1	CATSRDGGAAEAFF	TGTGCCACCAGCAGAGATGGGGGGGCTGCCGAAGCTTTCTTT